This entry is about one TCR beta chain. These data are taken from a study of blood T cell repertoires in COVID-19. As for the study in general: There were acute and convalescent COVID-19 samples, and they came from the United States, Italy and Spain. The analysed material was cDNA or gDNA that came from T cells, B-cell-depleted T cells, or PBMCs.

Original methodology: Quantification of nucleated cells was approximated via reference gene primer amplification. Profiling relied on immunoSEQ multiplex PCR, and the TCRdb table lists in-frame clones only, not all of them. V and J calls and clone size are as listed in that table; D and trimming were resolved from the DNA. The sample shows approximately 250,000 clones, just under 85% of them seen only once. The clonotype originates from a woman aged 60 to 75 with active or convalescent COVID-19. The specimen was peripheral blood.

The CDR3 DNA reads TGTGCCATCACCCTGGGGCTAAACTATGGCTACACCTTC. It yields the protein CAITLGLNYGYTF. This sequence joins TRBV10-3 and TRBJ1-2; D might be TRBD1 (5 bases). The germline gives CDR1 ENHRY, CDR2 SYGVKD. The V end was cut by 7 bases, the J end by 2 bases, with 11 bases between. This CDR3 has 13 residues.